The clone carrying this T cell receptor (beta chain) has ten or more counts. Its antigen is not known. Patients selected for sequencing had displayed CD8+CD57+ cell expansion by flow cytometry. Severe acquired aplastic anemia affected all patients. The blood sampling took place in patients who had so far received no therapy. Germline V CDR1 and CDR2: SGDLS, YYNGEE. The CDR3 covers 15 residues. V trimming: 2 bases; J trimming: 7 bases; junction bases outside the gene matches: 9. Genomic DNA acted as the template from which TCR beta VDJ combination and CDR3 sequence profiling were carried out. Each CDR3 protein gets one entry after TCRdb re-called the reads with MiXCR. The table lists 450,000 to 600,000 distinct CDR3 sequences, less than 35% of them singletons. This specimen comes from a study of CD8+CD57+ T cells in acquired aplastic anemia. Study context: Sorted CD4+ and CD8+ cells gave an average of roughly 3.5 ug of DNA.

Study findings and constraints: Common to patients and controls were 25 to 30 CD8+ CDR3 sequences.

Sequenced material: sorted CD4+, CD8+, or CD8+CD57+ T cells (not recorded which) from PBMCs. The receptor comes from a human donor with aplastic anemia. The chain combines TRBV9 with TRBJ1-2, with 9 bases identical to TRBD1. CDR3 residues: CASSVEDRGGFGYTF. The CDR3 coding sequence is TGTGCCAGCAGCGTTGAGGACAGGGGCGGTTTTGGCTACACCTTC.